This paragraph reports one TCR beta chain. Sequencing was performed with immunoSEQ multiplex PCR; in TCRdb, only in-frame clones are kept and a portion is missing. Among fewer than 400,000 clones listed, about 86% were seen once. In germline, CDR1 is MNHEY, CDR2 SVGAGI. V lost 0 bases, J lost 7 bases, and 10 bases stayed unmatched. The CDR3 contains 16 residues. This entry belongs to a study of blood T cell repertoires in COVID-19. The V call is TRBV6-5, the J call TRBJ1-2, with 8 bases matching TRBD1. The TCR comes from a woman in her 50s who had recovered from COVID-19. Sequencing used PBMCs or T cells enriched from blood (not recorded which). The CDR3, as DNA: TGTGCCAGCAGTTACTCCAGGACAGGGTCGGTGGCTGGCTACACCTTC. Protein: CASSYSRTGSVAGYTF.